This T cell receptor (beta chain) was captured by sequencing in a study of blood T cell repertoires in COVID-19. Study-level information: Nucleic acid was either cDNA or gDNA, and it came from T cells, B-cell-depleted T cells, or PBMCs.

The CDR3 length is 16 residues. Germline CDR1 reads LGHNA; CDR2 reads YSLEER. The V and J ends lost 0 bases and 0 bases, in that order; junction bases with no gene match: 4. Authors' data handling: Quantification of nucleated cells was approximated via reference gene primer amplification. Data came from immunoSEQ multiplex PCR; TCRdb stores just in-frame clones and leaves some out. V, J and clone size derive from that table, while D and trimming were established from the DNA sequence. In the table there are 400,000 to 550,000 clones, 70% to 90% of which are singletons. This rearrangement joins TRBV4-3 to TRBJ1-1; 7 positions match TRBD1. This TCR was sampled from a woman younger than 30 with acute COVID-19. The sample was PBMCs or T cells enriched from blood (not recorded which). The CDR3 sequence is CASSQDQGQLNTEAFF. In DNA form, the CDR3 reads TGCGCCAGCAGCCAAGATCAGGGACAGTTGAACACTGAAGCTTTCTTT.